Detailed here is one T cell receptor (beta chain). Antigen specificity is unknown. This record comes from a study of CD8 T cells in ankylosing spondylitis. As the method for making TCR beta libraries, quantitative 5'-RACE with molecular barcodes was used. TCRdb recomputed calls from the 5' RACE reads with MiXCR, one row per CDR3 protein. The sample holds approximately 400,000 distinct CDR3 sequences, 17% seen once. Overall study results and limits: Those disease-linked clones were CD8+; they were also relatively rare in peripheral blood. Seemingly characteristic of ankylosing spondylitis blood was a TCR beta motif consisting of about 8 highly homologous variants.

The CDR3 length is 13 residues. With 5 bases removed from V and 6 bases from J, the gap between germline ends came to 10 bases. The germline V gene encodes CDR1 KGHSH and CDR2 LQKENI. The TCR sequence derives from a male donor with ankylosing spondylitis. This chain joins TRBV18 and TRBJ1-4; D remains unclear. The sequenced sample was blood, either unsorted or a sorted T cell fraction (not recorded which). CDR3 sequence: CASSSGVDEKLFF. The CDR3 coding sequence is TGTGCCAGCTCATCCGGGGTGGATGAAAAACTGTTTTTT.